This T cell receptor (beta chain) originates from a study of T cells after yellow fever vaccination. Points from the study as a whole: It was the secondary response that reached its peak faster, day 5 versus 15, but it was weaker. Overlap between CD4 and CD8 compartments was detected for a small share of clonotypes.

V gave up 3 bases and J gave up 4 bases; unmatched junction bases: 13. CDR3 size: 18 residues. Details on this clonotype: Its antigen is not known.

TCRdb reprocessed the 5' RACE reads via MiXCR and lists one record per CDR3 protein. The data contain hundreds of thousands of distinct CDR3 sequences, 17% of them singletons. The receptor was derived from a man aged 18 to 30 who received the YFV17D yellow fever vaccine. The specimen comprised PBMCs, sampled about 5 days after the first yellow fever vaccination. This chain connects TRBV12-3 or TRBV12-4 to TRBJ2-5; TRBD2 matches at 11 bases. The DNA for the CDR3 is TGTGCCAGCAGTTTTACGGGTAGCGGGGGGGGTAATCCAGAGACCCAGTACTTC. Translated, it gives CASSFTGSGGGNPETQYF.